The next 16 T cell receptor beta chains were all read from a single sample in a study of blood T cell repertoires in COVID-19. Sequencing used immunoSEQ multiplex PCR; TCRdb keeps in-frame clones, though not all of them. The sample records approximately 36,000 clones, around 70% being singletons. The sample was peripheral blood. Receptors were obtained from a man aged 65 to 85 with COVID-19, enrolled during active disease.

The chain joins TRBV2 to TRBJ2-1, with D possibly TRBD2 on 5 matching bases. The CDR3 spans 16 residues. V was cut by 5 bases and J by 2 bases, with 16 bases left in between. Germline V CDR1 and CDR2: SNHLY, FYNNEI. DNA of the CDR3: TGTGCCAGCAGTTCCACACCGACGGGGACCTACAATGAGCAGTTCTTC. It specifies CASSSTPTGTYNEQFF.

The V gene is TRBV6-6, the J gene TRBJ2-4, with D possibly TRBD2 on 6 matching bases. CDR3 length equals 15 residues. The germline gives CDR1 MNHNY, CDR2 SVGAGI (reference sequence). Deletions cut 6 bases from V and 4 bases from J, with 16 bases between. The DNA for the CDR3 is TGTGCCAGCAGCGACGGGGGTCGGGAAAAAAACATTCAGTACTTC. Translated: CASSDGGREKNIQYF.

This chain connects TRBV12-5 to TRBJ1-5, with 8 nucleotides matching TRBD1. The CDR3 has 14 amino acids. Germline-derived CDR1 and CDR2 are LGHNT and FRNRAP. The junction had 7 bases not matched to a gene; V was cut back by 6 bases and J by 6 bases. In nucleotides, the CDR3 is TGTGCTAGTGGACCGAATACAGGGGGTCAGCCCCAGCATTTT. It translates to CASGPNTGGQPQHF.

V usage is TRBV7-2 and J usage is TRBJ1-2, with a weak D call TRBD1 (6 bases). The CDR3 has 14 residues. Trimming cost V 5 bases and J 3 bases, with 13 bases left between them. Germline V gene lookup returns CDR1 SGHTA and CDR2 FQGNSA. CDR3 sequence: CASSTGQTHYGYTF. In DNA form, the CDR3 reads TGTGCCAGCAGCACCGGACAGACACACTATGGCTACACCTTC.

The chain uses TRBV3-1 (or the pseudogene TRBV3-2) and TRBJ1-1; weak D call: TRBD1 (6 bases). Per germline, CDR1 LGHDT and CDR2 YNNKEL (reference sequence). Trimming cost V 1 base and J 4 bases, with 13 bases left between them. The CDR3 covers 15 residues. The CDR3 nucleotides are TGTGCCAGCAGCCAAGCCGGGACATGGAGCACTGAAGCTTTCTTT. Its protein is CASSQAGTWSTEAFF.

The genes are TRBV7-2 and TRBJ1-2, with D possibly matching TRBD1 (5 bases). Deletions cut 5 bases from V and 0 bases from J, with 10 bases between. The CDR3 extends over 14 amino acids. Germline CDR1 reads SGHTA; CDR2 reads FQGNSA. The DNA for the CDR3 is TGTGCCAGCAGCCTACAGGTGACTAACTATGGCTACACCTTC. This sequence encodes CASSLQVTNYGYTF.

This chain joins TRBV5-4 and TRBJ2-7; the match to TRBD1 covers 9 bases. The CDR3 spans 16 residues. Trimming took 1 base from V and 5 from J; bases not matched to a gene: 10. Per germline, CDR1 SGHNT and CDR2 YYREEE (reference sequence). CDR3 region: CASSLLGGQGSHEQYF. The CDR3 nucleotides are TGTGCCAGCAGCTTGCTTGGGGGACAGGGTTCCCACGAGCAGTACTTC.

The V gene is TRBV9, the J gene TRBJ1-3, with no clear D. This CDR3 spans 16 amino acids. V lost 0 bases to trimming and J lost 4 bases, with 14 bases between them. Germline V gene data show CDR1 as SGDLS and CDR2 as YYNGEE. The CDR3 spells CASSVVPYEGGNTIYF. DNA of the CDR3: TGTGCCAGCAGCGTAGTCCCTTATGAGGGAGGAAACACCATATATTTT.

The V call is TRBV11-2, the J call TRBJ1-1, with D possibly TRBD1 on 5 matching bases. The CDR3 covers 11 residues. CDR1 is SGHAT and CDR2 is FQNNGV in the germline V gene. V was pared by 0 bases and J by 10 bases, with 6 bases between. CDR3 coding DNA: TGTGCCAGCAGCTTAGAAACAGGAGCTTTCTTT. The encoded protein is CASSLETGAFF.

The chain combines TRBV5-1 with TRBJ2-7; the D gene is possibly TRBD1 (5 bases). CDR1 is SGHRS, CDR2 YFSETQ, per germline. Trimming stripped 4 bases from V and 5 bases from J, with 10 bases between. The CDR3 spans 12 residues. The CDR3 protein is CASSTQGNEQYF. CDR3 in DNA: TGCGCCAGCAGCACCCAGGGAAACGAGCAGTACTTC.

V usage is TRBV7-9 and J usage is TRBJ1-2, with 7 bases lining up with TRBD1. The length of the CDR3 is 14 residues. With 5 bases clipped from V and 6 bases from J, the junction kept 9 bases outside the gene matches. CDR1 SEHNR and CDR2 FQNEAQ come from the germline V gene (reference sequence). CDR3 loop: CASSASGTAHGYTF. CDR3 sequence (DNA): TGTGCCAGCAGCGCCTCCGGGACAGCCCATGGCTACACCTTC.

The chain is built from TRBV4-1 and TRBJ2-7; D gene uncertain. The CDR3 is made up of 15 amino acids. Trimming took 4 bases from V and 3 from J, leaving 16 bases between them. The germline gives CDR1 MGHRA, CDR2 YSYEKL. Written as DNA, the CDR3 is TGCGCCAGCAGCCCATTGCCTACCAACGTCTACGAGCAGTACTTC. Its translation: CASSPLPTNVYEQYF.

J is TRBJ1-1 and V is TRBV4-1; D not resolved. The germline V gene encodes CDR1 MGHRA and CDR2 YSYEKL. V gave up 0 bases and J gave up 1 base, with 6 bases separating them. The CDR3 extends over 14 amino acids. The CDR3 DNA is TGCGCCAGCAGCCAAGACAGAACGAACACTGAAGCTTTCTTT. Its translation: CASSQDRTNTEAFF.

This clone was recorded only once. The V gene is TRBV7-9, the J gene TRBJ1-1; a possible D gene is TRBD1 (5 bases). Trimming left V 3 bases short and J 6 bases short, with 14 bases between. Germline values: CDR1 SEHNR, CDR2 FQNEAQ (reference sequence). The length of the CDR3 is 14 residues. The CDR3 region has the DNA TGTGCCAGCAGCTTTGGAGGGGCCCAGCCTGAAGCTTTCTTT. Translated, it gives CASSFGGAQPEAFF. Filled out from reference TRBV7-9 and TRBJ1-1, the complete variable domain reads DTGVSQNPRHKITKRGQNVTFRCDPISEHNRLYWYRQTLGQGPEFLTYFQNEAQLEKSRLLSDRFSAERPKGSFSTLEIQRTEQGDSAMYLCASSFGGAQPEAFFGQGTRLTVV.

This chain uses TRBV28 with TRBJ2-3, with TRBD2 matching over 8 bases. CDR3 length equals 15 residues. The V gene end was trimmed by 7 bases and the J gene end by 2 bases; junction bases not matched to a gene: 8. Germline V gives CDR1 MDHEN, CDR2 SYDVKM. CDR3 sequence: CASTQAGLVTDTQYF. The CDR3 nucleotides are TGTGCCAGCACTCAAGCGGGACTAGTCACAGATACGCAGTATTTT.

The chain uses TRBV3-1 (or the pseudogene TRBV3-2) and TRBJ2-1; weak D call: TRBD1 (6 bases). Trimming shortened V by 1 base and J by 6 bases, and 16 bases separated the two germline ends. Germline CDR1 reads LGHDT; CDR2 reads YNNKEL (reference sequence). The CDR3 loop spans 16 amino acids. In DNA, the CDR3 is TGTGCCAGCAGCCAAGCGGGTAGGGGGACGGGCAATGAGCAGTTCTTC. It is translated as CASSQAGRGTGNEQFF.